The rows below give T cell receptor beta chains drawn from one sample of a study of CD8+CD57+ T cells in acquired aplastic anemia. TCRdb passed the reads through MiXCR, listing each CDR3 protein once. The table includes around 430,000 distinct CDR3 sequences, around 30% detected once. Specimen: sorted CD4+, CD8+, or CD8+CD57+ T cells (not recorded which) from PBMCs. The origin of the receptors is a human donor with aplastic anemia. Both conserved end residues are part of each CDR3. D genes are given only for firm matches. Some rows have no size entry. The others give once, few or many, or a class for an expanded clone.

clone size: .
D gene: .
V gene: TRBV3-1
J gene: TRBJ2-7
CDR3 protein: CASSGWGSGVSYEQYF
CDR3 DNA: TGTGCCAGCAGCGGGTGGGGCAGCGGTGTTTCCTACGAGCAGTACTTC

clone size: once
D gene: .
V gene: TRBV20-1
J gene: TRBJ2-1
CDR3 protein: CSARHSLVSGEQFF
CDR3 DNA: TGCAGTGCTCGTCACTCCCTTGTATCGGGGGAGCAGTTCTTC

clone size: many
D gene: .
V gene: TRBV10-3
J gene: TRBJ2-5
CDR3 protein: CAISGTAQETQYF
CDR3 DNA: TGTGCCATCAGTGGTACAGCCCAAGAGACCCAGTACTTC

clone size: few
D gene: .
V gene: TRBV25-1
J gene: TRBJ1-1
CDR3 protein: CASSGDGMNTEAFF
CDR3 DNA: TGTGCCAGCAGCGGGGATGGTATGAACACTGAAGCTTTCTTT

clone size: few
D gene: .
V gene: TRBV19
J gene: TRBJ1-1
CDR3 protein: CASSTGTRYAFF
CDR3 DNA: TGTGCCAGTAGTACCGGGACACGTTACGCTTTCTTT

clone size: many
D gene: .
V gene: TRBV2
J gene: TRBJ2-7
CDR3 protein: CASTPGEDSYEQYF
CDR3 DNA: TGTGCCAGCACCCCGGGCGAGGACTCCTACGAGCAGTACTTC

clone size: once
D gene: .
V gene: TRBV7-6
J gene: TRBJ2-1
CDR3 protein: CASSWGQEDEQFF
CDR3 DNA: TGTGCCAGCAGCTGGGGACAAGAGGATGAGCAGTTCTTC

clone size: once
D gene: .
V gene: TRBV24-1
J gene: TRBJ2-5
CDR3 protein: CATSEEVGAKETQYF
CDR3 DNA: TGTGCCACCAGTGAAGAGGTGGGAGCGAAAGAGACCCAGTACTTC

clone size: few
D gene: TRBD1
V gene: TRBV5-5
J gene: TRBJ1-2
CDR3 protein: CASSVGTGSDGYTF
CDR3 DNA: TGTGCCAGCAGCGTCGGGACAGGGTCGGATGGCTACACCTTC

clone size: many
D gene: .
V gene: TRBV5-1
J gene: TRBJ2-7
CDR3 protein: CASSPAGPSTYEQYF
CDR3 DNA: TGCGCCAGCAGCCCTGCGGGACCTTCTACCTACGAGCAGTACTTC

clone size: few
D gene: TRBD1
V gene: TRBV30
J gene: TRBJ2-5
CDR3 protein: CAWSVRTGRGSGETQYF
CDR3 DNA: TGTGCCTGGAGTGTAAGGACAGGGAGAGGCAGCGGGGAGACCCAGTACTTC

clone size: many
D gene: .
V gene: TRBV2
J gene: TRBJ1-6
CDR3 protein: CASSEVLLSSYNSPLHF
CDR3 DNA: TGTGCCAGCAGTGAAGTCCTTTTGAGCTCCTATAATTCACCCCTCCACTTT

clone size: .
D gene: .
V gene: TRBV10-3
J gene: TRBJ2-2
CDR3 protein: CASGTANTGELFF
CDR3 DNA: TGTGCCAGCGGGACCGCGAACACCGGGGAGCTGTTTTTT

clone size: .
D gene: TRBD2
V gene: TRBV6-1
J gene: TRBJ2-1
CDR3 protein: CASSELTGGPGEQFF
CDR3 DNA: TGTGCCAGCAGTGAACTAACGGGAGGGCCGGGTGAGCAGTTCTTC